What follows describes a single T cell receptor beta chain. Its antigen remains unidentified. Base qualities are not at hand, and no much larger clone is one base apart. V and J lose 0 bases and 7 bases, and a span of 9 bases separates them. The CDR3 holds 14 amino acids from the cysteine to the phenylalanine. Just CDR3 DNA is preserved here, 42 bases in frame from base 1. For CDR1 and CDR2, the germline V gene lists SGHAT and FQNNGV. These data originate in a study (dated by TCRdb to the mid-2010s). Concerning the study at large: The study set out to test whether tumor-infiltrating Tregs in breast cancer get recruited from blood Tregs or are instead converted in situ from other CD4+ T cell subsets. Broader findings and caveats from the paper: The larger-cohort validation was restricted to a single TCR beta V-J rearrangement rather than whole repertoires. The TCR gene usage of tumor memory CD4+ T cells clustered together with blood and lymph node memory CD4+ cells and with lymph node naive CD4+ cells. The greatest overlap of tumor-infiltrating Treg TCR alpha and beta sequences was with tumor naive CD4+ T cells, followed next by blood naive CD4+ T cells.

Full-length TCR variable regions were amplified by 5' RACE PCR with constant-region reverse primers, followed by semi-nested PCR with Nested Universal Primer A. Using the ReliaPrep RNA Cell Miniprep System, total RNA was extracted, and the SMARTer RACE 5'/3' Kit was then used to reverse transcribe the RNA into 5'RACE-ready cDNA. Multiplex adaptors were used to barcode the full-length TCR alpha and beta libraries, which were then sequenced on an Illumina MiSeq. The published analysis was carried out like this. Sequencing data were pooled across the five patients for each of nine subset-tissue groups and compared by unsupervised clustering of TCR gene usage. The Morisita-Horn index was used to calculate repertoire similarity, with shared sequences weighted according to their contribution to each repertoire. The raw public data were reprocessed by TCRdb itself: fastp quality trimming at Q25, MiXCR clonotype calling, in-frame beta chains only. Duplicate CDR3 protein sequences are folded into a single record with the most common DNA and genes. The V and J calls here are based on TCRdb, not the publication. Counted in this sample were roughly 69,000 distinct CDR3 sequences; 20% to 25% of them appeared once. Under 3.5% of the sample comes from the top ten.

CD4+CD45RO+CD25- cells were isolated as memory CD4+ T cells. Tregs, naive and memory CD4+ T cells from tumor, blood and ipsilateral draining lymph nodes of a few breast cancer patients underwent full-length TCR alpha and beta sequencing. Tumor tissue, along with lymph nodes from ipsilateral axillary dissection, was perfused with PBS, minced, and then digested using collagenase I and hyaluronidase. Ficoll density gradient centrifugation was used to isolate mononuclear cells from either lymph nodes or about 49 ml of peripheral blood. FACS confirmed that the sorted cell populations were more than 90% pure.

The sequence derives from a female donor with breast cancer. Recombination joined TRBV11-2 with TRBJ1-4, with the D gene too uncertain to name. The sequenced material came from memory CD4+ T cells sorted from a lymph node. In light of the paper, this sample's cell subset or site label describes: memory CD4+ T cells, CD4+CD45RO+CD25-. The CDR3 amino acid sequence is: CASSLERVGEKLFF. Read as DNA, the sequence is TGTGCCAGCAGCTTAGAAAGGGTTGGTGAAAAACTGTTTTTT. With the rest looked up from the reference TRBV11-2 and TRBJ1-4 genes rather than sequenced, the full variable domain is EAGVAQSPRYKIIEKRQSVAFWCNPISGHATLYWYQQILGQGPKLLIQFQNNGVVDDSQLPKDRFSAERLKGVDSTLKIQPAKLEDSAVYLCASSLERVGEKLFFGSGTQLSVL.